Listed below are T cell receptor beta chains from one sample, sequenced in a study of T cells in Graves' hyperthyroidism and ophthalmopathy. TCRdb recomputed calls from the multiplex PCR reads with MiXCR, one row per CDR3 protein. This table holds just over 550,000 distinct CDR3 sequences, around 46% found once. The material sequenced was peripheral blood or thyroid tissue (not recorded which). These TCRs come from a woman aged 18-29 years with Graves' hyperthyroidism. The CDR3 runs from the conserved cysteine through the conserved F or W. Each record gives: clone size, V gene, D gene, J gene, CDR3 DNA, CDR3 protein. D genes are given only for firm matches. The size entry is marked missing in some rows and otherwise reads once, few, many or a size class.

>few|TRBV7-8|NA|TRBJ2-5
TGTGCCAGCAGCTTAAATAGACAGCAGGGGGAGACCCAGTACTTC
CASSLNRQQGETQYF
>NA|TRBV25-1|NA|TRBJ1-2
TGTGCCGAGGGAACGGGGACCTATGGCTACACCTTC
CAEGTGTYGYTF
>NA|TRBV24-1|NA|TRBJ1-2
TGTGCCACCAGTGATCCCTCCACTTCTATCGGCTACACCTTC
CATSDPSTSIGYTF
>NA|TRBV29-1|NA|TRBJ2-5
TGCAGCGTTGAAGGGGCGGAGTACTTC
CSVEGAEYF
>NA|TRBV29-1|NA|TRBJ2-2
TGCAGCGTTGAAGAGGAAGCGAGCACCGGGGAGCTGTTTTTT
CSVEEEASTGELFF
>NA|TRBV7-3|NA|TRBJ2-7
TGTGCCAGCAGCTCAAACAGCCGGGGGCAGGAGTACGAGCAGTACTTC
CASSSNSRGQEYEQYF
>many|TRBV13|NA|TRBJ1-6
TGTGCCAGCAGCTTAGGGCAAGCAGGTTCACCCCTCCACTTT
CASSLGQAGSPLHF
>once|TRBV29-1|TRBD1|TRBJ2-7
TGCAGCGCCATGGACAGGGGGTTCTACGAGCAGTACTTC
CSAMDRGFYEQYF
>many|TRBV7-7|TRBD2|TRBJ2-2
TGTGCTAGCAGCTTCCTAGCGGGAGGTGGCACCGGGGAGCTGTTTTTT
CASSFLAGGGTGELFF
>NA|TRBV7-2|NA|TRBJ2-7
TGTGCCAGCAGCTTAGGAGTCGCTGCGACTTACGAGCAGTACTTC
CASSLGVAATYEQYF
>NA|TRBV2|TRBD1|TRBJ1-6
TGTGCCAGCAGCGTGACAGGGGATAATTCACCCCTCCACTTT
CASSVTGDNSPLHF
>many|TRBV19|TRBD2|TRBJ2-7
TGTGCCAGTAGTCCCTCAGCGGGAGCTAGCCACGAGCAGTACTTC
CASSPSAGASHEQYF
>NA|TRBV24-1|TRBD1|TRBJ2-5
TGTGCCTGGAGTAACTACAGGGGAGAGACCCAGTACTTC
CAWSNYRGETQYF
>NA|TRBV7-9|TRBD1|TRBJ2-7
TGTGCCAGCAGCCGCTGGACAGGAAACACCTACGAGCAGTACTTC
CASSRWTGNTYEQYF
>many|TRBV7-6|NA|TRBJ1-5
TGTGCCAGCAGCTTAAGGTCTGGTAGCAATCAGCCCCAGCATTTT
CASSLRSGSNQPQHF
>many|TRBV5-1|NA|TRBJ2-7
TGCGCCAGCAGCACGGAGGCTGGGCCACGTGGCGAGCAGTACTTC
CASSTEAGPRGEQYF
>many|TRBV29-1|TRBD2|TRBJ2-6
TGCAGCGTTGCGCCTAGCGGAGCTGGGAACGTCCTGACTTTC
CSVAPSGAGNVLTF
>many|TRBV24-1|TRBD2|TRBJ2-2
TGTGCCACCAGCCCGGGAGGCTATGGGGAGCTGTTTTTT
CATSPGGYGELFF
>many|TRBV19|NA|TRBJ1-1
TGTGCCAGTAGTATGGGCAGGAACACTGAAGCTTTCTTT
CASSMGRNTEAFF
>many|TRBV7-2|TRBD2|TRBJ2-7
TGTGCCAGCAGCTTAGGGACTAGCGTTAACGAGCAGTACTTC
CASSLGTSVNEQYF
>few|TRBV5-1|NA|TRBJ1-2
TGCGCCAGCAGCCCGGACCGGGACACGGGTAACTATGGCTACACCTTC
CASSPDRDTGNYGYTF
>NA|TRBV2|TRBD2|TRBJ2-1
TGTGCCAGCAGTGAGACTAGCGGGAGCAATGAGCAGTTCTTC
CASSETSGSNEQFF
>NA|TRBV2|NA|TRBJ1-3
TGTGCCAGCAGATCCTCAACAGGAAACACCATATATTTT
CASRSSTGNTIYF
>few|TRBV12-5|NA|TRBJ1-2
TGTGCTAGTGGTTTGAGGAGTTATGGCTACACCTTC
CASGLRSYGYTF
>NA|TRBV19|TRBD1|TRBJ2-5
TGTGCCAGTATAAGGACAGGGGGCGGTGGGACCCAGCACTTC
CASIRTGGGGTQHF
>many|TRBV7-3|NA|TRBJ1-1
TGTGCCAGCAGCTCCTCAGGCCATGACACTGAAGCTTTCTTT
CASSSSGHDTEAFF
>NA|TRBV7-9|TRBD1|TRBJ2-5
TGTGCCAGCAGCGCTACAACAGGGGGCCCAGAGACCCAGTACTTC
CASSATTGGPETQYF
>NA|TRBV9|NA|TRBJ1-1
TGTGCCAGCGGGGCACGGATCGACACTGAAGCTTTCTTT
CASGARIDTEAFF
>many|TRBV25-1|NA|TRBJ1-1
TGTGCCAGCAGTGAAGGTGGTGGGGGGTGGGCTGAAGCTTTCTTT
CASSEGGGGWAEAFF
>few|TRBV19|NA|TRBJ1-5
TGTGCCAGTAGTAGGGCCGGCGCCGGTCAGCCCCAGCATTTT
CASSRAGAGQPQHF
>NA|TRBV7-6|TRBD2|TRBJ2-3
TGTGCCAGCAGCCTAGCGGGAGGGCGTGACACAGATACGCAGTATTTT
CASSLAGGRDTDTQYF
>many|TRBV29-1|NA|TRBJ1-2
TGCAGCGTTGAGGGGTCGGAAGGCTACACCTTC
CSVEGSEGYTF
>many|TRBV10-3|NA|TRBJ1-4
TGTGCCATCAGTGGAGGGGAAAAACTGTTTTTT
CAISGGEKLFF
>NA|TRBV25-1|NA|TRBJ1-2
TGTGCCAGCAGTTCCTACCCGGGAGAACCTTATGGCTACACCTTC
CASSSYPGEPYGYTF
>NA|TRBV7-2|NA|TRBJ2-7
TGTGCCAGCAGCCAAGATTCCTCCCCCATCAGGCTGGGGGAGCAGTACTTC
CASSQDSSPIRLGEQYF
>NA|TRBV25-1|TRBD1|TRBJ1-4
TGTGCCAGCAGTTACTCGATGGGACAGCTCGCAACTAATGAAAAACTGTTTTTT
CASSYSMGQLATNEKLFF
>NA|TRBV10-3|TRBD1|TRBJ1-3
TGTGCCATCAGTCCCGACAGGGCCGGAAACACCATATATTTT
CAISPDRAGNTIYF
>NA|TRBV7-2|NA|TRBJ1-3
TGTGCCAGCAGCCAAGGACGAACCGGGACAAATGGAAACACCATATATTTT
CASSQGRTGTNGNTIYF
>NA|TRBV25-1|NA|TRBJ2-7
TGTGCCAGCAGTATCCGCAGTTCAGGGTACTACGAGCAGTACTTC
CASSIRSSGYYEQYF
>NA|TRBV25-1|NA|TRBJ1-2
TGTGCCAAGGGGGTCTATGGCTACACCTTC
CAKGVYGYTF
>NA|TRBV7-9|NA|TRBJ1-6
TGTGCCACTGGACTCCCGGGGGTTCTCCACTTT
CATGLPGVLHF
>few|TRBV19|TRBD1|TRBJ1-1
TGTGCCAGTAGTCCACGGGACAGGGGTTACACTGAAGCTTTCTTT
CASSPRDRGYTEAFF
>many|TRBV7-8|TRBD2|TRBJ2-5
TGTGCCAGCAGCCCGATTGGACTAGCGGGAAGGAGGTTGGAGACCCAGTACTTC
CASSPIGLAGRRLETQYF
>many|TRBV24-1|NA|TRBJ1-1
TGTGCCACCAGGGACAGCTCGAACACTGAAGCTTTCTTT
CATRDSSNTEAFF
>NA|TRBV7-9|NA|TRBJ1-1
TGTGCCAGCAGGAGGGGGTTCTTTGAAGCTTTCTTT
CASRRGFFEAFF
>NA|TRBV5-4|TRBD2|TRBJ2-7
TGTGCCAGCAGCACAAGGACTAGCGGGAGCCAGTACGAGCAGTACTTC
CASSTRTSGSQYEQYF
>NA|TRBV2|NA|TRBJ2-2
TGTGCCAGCAGAGTCCATGGGGAGCTGTTTTTT
CASRVHGELFF
>many|TRBV29-1|NA|TRBJ2-7
TGCAGCGTTGAAGTTGGGGACTTCTACTACGAGCAGTACTTC
CSVEVGDFYYEQYF
>NA|TRBV7-9|NA|TRBJ2-2
TGTGCCAGCAGCTCACATGGATCCGGGGAGCTGTTTTTT
CASSSHGSGELFF
>NA|TRBV25-1|NA|TRBJ2-7
TGTGCCAGCAGCTTAGTAGGAGGGGCCTTGAGCTCCTACGAGCAGTACTTC
CASSLVGGALSSYEQYF
>few|TRBV24-1|TRBD1|TRBJ1-1
TGTGCCACCAGTAACGGACAGGGGGTTAATGGAGCTTTCTTT
CATSNGQGVNGAFF
>NA|TRBV2|NA|TRBJ1-6
TGTGCCAGCAGTGCTTCGAGGGACTCCTATAATTCACCCCTCCACTTT
CASSASRDSYNSPLHF
>few|TRBV9|TRBD2|TRBJ2-3
TGTGCCAGCAGCGTCCCTAGCGGGGGCACAGATACGCAGTATTTT
CASSVPSGGTDTQYF
>few|TRBV29-1|TRBD1|TRBJ2-2
TGCAGCGTTGAAATTACCTGGGGACAGGGAGGGACCGGGGAGCTGTTTTTT
CSVEITWGQGGTGELFF
>NA|TRBV29-1|TRBD1|TRBJ1-2
TGCAGCCACCGGGACAGGAACAACTATGGCTACACCTTC
CSHRDRNNYGYTF
>NA|TRBV5-1|NA|TRBJ2-6
TGCGCCAGCAGCCACAGCCTCTCTGGGGCCAACGTCCTGACTTTC
CASSHSLSGANVLTF
>NA|TRBV19|NA|TRBJ1-2
TGTGCCAGTAGCGTCGGGGCGCGGGGCTACACCTTC
CASSVGARGYTF
>NA|TRBV15|NA|TRBJ2-7
TGTGCCACCAGCAGCTCTACCGGGACTCCCGCCGAGCAGTACTTC
CATSSSTGTPAEQYF